The 24 T cell receptor beta chains below were found in one sample sequenced in a study of vaccination and CD4 T cells after COVID-19. These receptors are not linked to any known antigen. Cultured CD4+ T-cell DNA underwent Oncomine TCR Beta short-read sequencing. TCRdb ran MiXCR on the PCR reads and lists one entry per CDR3 protein. The data contain about 9,600 distinct CDR3 sequences, roughly 25% of them singletons. Treatment of the sample: roughly 11-day PBMC culture with coronavirus spike peptide pools or control peptides (ViraFEST assay). This material consisted of CD4+ T cells from blood, cultured in vitro, taken before SARS-CoV-2 vaccination. These receptors were obtained from a human donor who received a COVID-19 vaccine.

This clonotype was seen more than once but under ten times. J is TRBJ1-1 and V is TRBV30, with 11 bases matching TRBD1. Germline loops: CDR1 GTSNPN, CDR2 SVGIG (reference sequence). Trimming at V came to 4 bases and at J to 8 bases, leaving 12 bases not matched to a gene. The CDR3 contains 15 residues. CDR3 in DNA: TGTGCCTGGAAACAGACGGGGACAGGGGGAATCGAAGCTTTCTTT. It specifies CAWKQTGTGGIEAFF.

This clonotype was seen a few times. J is TRBJ1-1 and V is TRBV6-5; no definite D call. The CDR3 consists of 13 residues. Germline CDR1 reads MNHEY; CDR2 reads SVGAGI. The germline V and J ends were trimmed by 3 bases and 1 base, with 6 bases remaining between them. The CDR3 spells CASSYLKNTEAFF. CDR3 DNA sequence: TGTGCCAGCAGTTATTTGAAGAACACTGAAGCTTTCTTT.

In this sample, this clonotype turned up a few times. The rearrangement uses TRBV5-4 and TRBJ2-7; tentative D call: TRBD1 (5 bases). The CDR3 extends over 14 amino acids. V lost 4 bases to trimming and J lost 3 bases, with 14 bases between them. Germline lookup yields CDR1 SGHNT and CDR2 YYREEE (reference sequence). The CDR3 DNA reads TGTGCCAGCAGCCAGACAGCATTAAACTACGAGCAGTACTTC. It yields the protein CASSQTALNYEQYF. The variable domain in full, with the rest retrieved from reference TRBV5-4 and TRBJ2-7, is ETGVTQSPTHLIKTRGQQVTLRCSSQSGHNTVSWYQQALGQGPQFIFQYYREEENGRGNFPPRFSGLQFPNYSSELNVNALELDDSALYLCASSQTALNYEQYFGPGTRLTVT.

The chain recombines TRBV7-6 with TRBJ2-7; 9 positions match TRBD1. Per germline, CDR1 SGHVS and CDR2 FNYEAQ. This CDR3 contains 15 residues. J was trimmed by 6 bases and V by 2 bases; bases with no gene match: 8. In nucleotides, the CDR3 is TGTGCCAGCAGCTTACTCTCGGGACAGGGCGGCGAGCAGTACTTC. Its protein is CASSLLSGQGGEQYF.

V and J are TRBV18 and TRBJ1-5; D gene unclear. The germline V gene encodes CDR1 KGHSH and CDR2 LQKENI. V was cut by 3 bases and J by 6 bases, with 15 bases left in between. This CDR3 region has 15 residues. The CDR3 coding sequence is TGTGCCAGCTCACCTCAAGGATCCGCAGGTCAGCCCCAGCATTTT. It encodes CASSPQGSAGQPQHF.

This clonotype was observed a few times. The rearrangement joins TRBV25-1 to TRBJ2-5, with 7 bases that match TRBD1. The CDR3 spans 13 residues. Trimming cost V 3 bases and J 6 bases; bases outside gene matches: 4. Looked up from germline, CDR1 is MGHDK and CDR2 is SYGVNS. CDR3 nucleotides: TGTGCCAGCAGTGACGCAGGGGGAAAGACCCAGTACTTC. Encoded protein: CASSDAGGKTQYF.

The gene calls are TRBV6-5 and TRBJ2-3; D not resolved. The ends were cut back, 2 bases at V and 0 bases at J, with 15 bases in the middle. The CDR3 is 17 amino acids. Germline V gene lookup returns CDR1 MNHEY and CDR2 SVGAGI. The CDR3 sequence is CASSYTTVMASTDTQYF. The CDR3 DNA is TGTGCCAGCAGTTACACTACTGTCATGGCTAGCACAGATACGCAGTATTTT.

The table lists this clonotype with a few counts. The chain is built from TRBV19 and TRBJ1-1, with 7 bases fitting TRBD1. The length of the CDR3 is 15 residues. Germline V gene lookup returns CDR1 LNHDA and CDR2 SQIVND (reference sequence). Losses at the gene ends were 5 bases for V and 5 bases for J; bases not matched to a gene: 11. The CDR3 loop is CASSPTGAGGTEAFF. As DNA, the CDR3 is TGTGCCAGTAGTCCAACAGGGGCGGGAGGGACTGAAGCTTTCTTT.

V and J are TRBV24-1 and TRBJ2-7; 8 bases are a match to TRBD1. Germline V CDR1 and CDR2: KGHDR, SFDVKD. J gave up 2 bases and V 4 bases, and 9 bases lay outside the gene matches. This CDR3 is 16 amino acids long. CDR3 residues: CATSDRTGNTPYEQYF. The CDR3 region has the DNA TGTGCCACCAGTGACCGGACAGGGAACACCCCCTACGAGCAGTACTTC.

This clonotype has only a few counts. The chain combines TRBV20-1 with TRBJ2-3; 9 nucleotides agree with TRBD1. Trimming removed 5 bases from V and 11 bases from J; junction bases left unmatched: 8. The CDR3 spans 12 residues. Germline assignment: CDR1 DFQATT and CDR2 SNEGSKA (reference sequence). CDR3 DNA: TGCAGTGCTTTAGGGTCGGGACAGGGGCAGTATTTT. Protein product: CSALGSGQGQYF.

The V gene is TRBV5-1, the J gene TRBJ1-2; tentatively, D is TRBD1 (6 bases). Trimming removed 2 bases from V and 5 bases from J, with 10 bases in between. This CDR3 comprises 13 residues. Germline CDR1 SGHRS, CDR2 YFSETQ. This CDR3 is CASSFSGTYGYTF. The CDR3 region has the DNA TGCGCCAGCAGCTTTAGTGGGACATATGGCTACACCTTC.

The chain employs TRBV20-1 and TRBJ2-1, with D tentatively TRBD1 or TRBD2 (5 bases each). Trimming removed 0 bases from V and 9 bases from J, with 18 bases in between. The CDR3 extends over 15 amino acids. Germline V gives CDR1 DFQATT, CDR2 SNEGSKA (reference sequence). The CDR3: CSARDEAPGRVEQFF. In nucleotides, the CDR3 is TGCAGTGCTAGAGATGAGGCCCCGGGGCGGGTTGAGCAGTTCTTC.

The genes are TRBV6-1 and TRBJ1-6, with 7 bases identical to TRBD1. This CDR3 is 15 amino acids long. CDR1 and CDR2 from the germline V gene are MNHNS and SASEGT. Trimming removed 5 bases from V and 10 bases from J; junction bases left unmatched: 11. CDR3 loop: CASSITGTEGSPLHF. In nucleotides, the CDR3 is TGTGCCAGCAGTATAACCGGGACAGAGGGCTCACCCCTCCACTTT.

The table lists this clonotype with a few counts. V gene TRBV20-1 combines with J gene TRBJ1-1; 7 bases match TRBD1. The CDR3 length is 15 residues. The germline gives CDR1 DFQATT, CDR2 SNEGSKA (reference sequence). With 3 bases clipped from V and 4 bases from J, the junction kept 11 bases outside the gene matches. CDR3 region: CSASLPYRGGTEAFF. CDR3 DNA: TGCAGTGCTAGCCTTCCGTACAGGGGAGGCACTGAAGCTTTCTTT.

This clonotype was picked up a small number of times. The genes are TRBV5-1 and TRBJ2-5, with D unclear. Germline-derived CDR1 and CDR2 are SGHRS and YFSETQ. Trimming shortened V by 0 bases and J by 5 bases, and 11 bases separated the two germline ends. This CDR3 spans 14 amino acids. The CDR3 region is CASSLVSMTETQYF. The CDR3 DNA reads as TGCGCCAGCAGCTTGGTGAGCATGACGGAGACCCAGTACTTC.

The gene calls are TRBV6-1 and TRBJ2-6; weak D call: TRBD2 (5 bases). V lost 6 bases and J lost 2, with 14 bases in between. This CDR3 has 16 residues. The germline V gene has CDR1 MNHNS and CDR2 SASEGT. As DNA, the CDR3 is TGTGCCAGCAGCCGTGCCCCCGGGACTGGGGCCAACGTCCTGACTTTC. It codes for CASSRAPGTGANVLTF.

V gene TRBV2 combines with J gene TRBJ2-5; the match to TRBD2 covers 9 bases. This CDR3 region has 16 residues. The junction had 8 bases not matched to a gene; V was cut back by 4 bases and J by 2 bases. From germline, CDR1 is SNHLY and CDR2 FYNNEI. The CDR3 nucleotides read TGTGCCAGCAGTGCTGTATATGCGGGGGGGCAAGAGACCCAGTACTTC. Its protein product is CASSAVYAGGQETQYF.

This clonotype turned up a few times. The V gene is TRBV25-1, the J gene TRBJ1-4, with 8 bases lining up with TRBD1. The germline gives CDR1 MGHDK, CDR2 SYGVNS. The CDR3 spans 15 residues. The junction had 6 bases not matched to a gene; V was cut back by 1 base and J by 8 bases. The CDR3 sequence is CASSESDREEEKLFF. The CDR3 DNA reads TGTGCCAGCAGTGAATCGGACAGGGAGGAGGAAAAACTGTTTTTT. The full variable domain, in which reference TRBV25-1 and TRBJ1-4 provide the parts outside the CDR3, is EADIYQTPRYLVIGTGKKITLECSQTMGHDKMYWYQQDPGMELHLIHYSYGVNSTEKGDLSSESTVSRIRTEHFPLTLESARPSHTSQYLCASSESDREEEKLFFGSGTQLSVL.

The gene calls are TRBV10-3 and TRBJ1-5, with D tentatively TRBD1 (6 bases). The germline CDR1 and CDR2 sequences are ENHRY and SYGVKD. This CDR3 contains 16 residues. The CDR3 loop is CASRAGGPDSNQPQHF. CDR3 DNA sequence: TGTGCATCCAGGGCCGGGGGGCCGGATAGCAATCAGCCCCAGCATTTT.

The chain uses TRBV27 and TRBJ2-1; no reliable D call. Trimming shortened V by 4 bases and J by 4 bases, and 17 bases separated the two germline ends. CDR3 size: 16 residues. Germline CDR1 reads MNHEY; CDR2 reads SMNVEV (reference sequence). DNA of the CDR3: TGTGCCAGCAGTTCTATTTCGCGACTTATATACAATGAGCAGTTCTTC. This gives the protein CASSSISRLIYNEQFF.

In this sample, this clonotype turned up a few times. This chain connects TRBV24-1 to TRBJ1-5; tentatively, D is TRBD1 (5 bases). The ends were cut back, 6 bases at V and 9 bases at J, with 14 bases in the middle. CDR1 and CDR2 from the germline V gene are KGHDR and SFDVKD. The CDR3 has 13 residues. In nucleotides, the CDR3 is TGTGCCACCAGTCCTCAGGGTATTGGGCCCCAGCATTTT. Residues: CATSPQGIGPQHF.

Concerning this clonotype: The junction does not match germline at one end; this may be a read error. The genes are TRBV6-1 and TRBJ2-5, with 8 nucleotides matching TRBD1. Germline assignment: CDR1 MNHNS and CDR2 SASEGT. The CDR3 runs to 15 residues. The CDR3 bases are TGTGCCAGCAGCGGACAGGGTTTGGTCAAAGAGACCCAGCACTTC. Its translation: CASSGQGLVKETQHF.

This clonotype has just a few counts. This chain links TRBV6-1 with TRBJ1-1, with unresolved D. The CDR3 length is 14 residues. CDR1 and CDR2 from the germline V gene are MNHNS and SASEGT. V was trimmed by 6 bases and J by 5 bases, leaving 16 bases between them. The CDR3: CASRGTVPGTEAFF. Here the CDR3 DNA reads TGTGCCAGCAGGGGTACAGTCCCCGGGACTGAAGCTTTCTTT.

The chain has TRBV5-1 and TRBJ2-1; TRBD2 agrees at 7 bases. The CDR3 is made up of 14 amino acids. The V gene's germline CDR1 is SGHRS and CDR2 YFSETQ. The ends lost 4 bases at V and 1 base at J; junction bases unmatched: 2. The CDR3 loop reads CASSGGDSYNEQFF. The CDR3 nucleotides are TGCGCCAGCAGCGGGGGGGATTCCTACAATGAGCAGTTCTTC.